Shown below are 23 T cell receptor beta chains from a single sample sequenced in a study of T cell repertoires in ileal Crohn's disease. Only in-frame clones appear in the TCRdb table, and some are missing; sequencing was by immunoSEQ multiplex PCR. The sample includes over 10,000 clones, around 78% of them seen just once. Time point of the sample: neoterminal ileum biopsy at postoperative endoscopy, about 6 months after surgery. The source material was ileal tissue. These receptors all come from an adult with Crohn's disease.

The chain combines TRBV4-1 with TRBJ2-7; 7 bases match TRBD1. The CDR3 length is 14 residues. The trim removed 3 bases at V and 2 bases at J, leaving 4 bases unmatched. Germline V gives CDR1 MGHRA, CDR2 YSYEKL. CDR3 protein: CASSHPTGAYEQYF. DNA of the CDR3: TGCGCCAGCAGCCATCCTACAGGGGCCTACGAGCAGTACTTC.

The chain joins TRBV27 to TRBJ1-2; TRBD1 agrees at 9 bases. From germline, CDR1 is MNHEY and CDR2 SMNVEV (reference sequence). V was pared by 6 bases and J by 2 bases, with 4 bases of the junction left unmatched. The CDR3 runs to 14 residues. The CDR3 sequence: CASSRTGGNYGYTF. The DNA for the CDR3 is TGTGCCAGCAGCCGAACAGGGGGCAACTATGGCTACACCTTC.

J is TRBJ2-7 and V is TRBV25-1; D might be TRBD1 (5 bases). The CDR3 consists of 16 residues. CDR1 and CDR2 (germline): MGHDK, SYGVNS. The V gene lost 6 bases and the J gene lost 5 bases, with 23 bases spanning the gap. DNA of the CDR3: TGTGCCAGCAGAATACCCAGGGATTGGGGTATCGACGAGCAGTACTTC. Its translation is CASRIPRDWGIDEQYF.

The chain employs TRBV6-5 and TRBJ1-2; the D gene is possibly TRBD1 (5 bases). Trimming removed 4 bases at V and 8 bases at J, with 11 bases between. Germline loops: CDR1 MNHEY, CDR2 SVGAGI. The CDR3 consists of 12 residues. The CDR3 is CASSSGGEGYTF. The DNA for the CDR3 is TGTGCCAGCAGTTCGGGGGGGGAGGGCTACACCTTC.

CDR3 sequence (DNA): TGTGCCAGCAGCTACGGAGAGACCCAGTACTTC. Translating it yields CASSYGETQYF. The chain employs TRBV7-9 and TRBJ2-5; no clear D gene. Germline V lookup: CDR1 SEHNR, CDR2 FQNEAQ (reference sequence). V lost 4 bases, J lost 4 bases, and 4 bases lay in between. This CDR3 has 11 amino acids. The whole variable domain, remainder taken from reference TRBV7-9 and TRBJ2-5, is DTGVSQNPRHKITKRGQNVTFRCDPISEHNRLYWYRQTLGQGPEFLTYFQNEAQLEKSRLLSDRFSAERPKGSFSTLEIQRTEQGDSAMYLCASSYGETQYFGPGTRLLVL.

The V and J genes are TRBV19 and TRBJ2-1; tentatively, D is TRBD1 (6 bases). The V gene lost 5 bases and the J gene lost 0 bases, with 14 bases spanning the gap. Germline V gene data show CDR1 as LNHDA and CDR2 as SQIVND (reference sequence). This CDR3 spans 16 amino acids. The CDR3 nucleotides read TGTGCCAGTAGTCCAAGGGGGTCCCGCTCCTACAATGAGCAGTTCTTC. Protein: CASSPRGSRSYNEQFF.

V is TRBV27 and J is TRBJ1-3, with D perhaps TRBD1 (6 bases). The CDR3 length is 15 residues. Germline loops: CDR1 MNHEY, CDR2 SMNVEV (reference sequence). V was cut by 4 bases and J by 3 bases, with 13 bases left in between. CDR3 nucleotide sequence: TGTGCCAGCAGTTCAATCACAGGGTTTGGAAACACCATATATTTT. This sequence encodes CASSSITGFGNTIYF.

This chain joins TRBV2 and TRBJ2-7; perhaps TRBD2 as D (5 bases). The V and J ends lost 4 bases and 6 bases respectively, with 13 bases between them. In germline, CDR1 is SNHLY, CDR2 FYNNEI. The CDR3 is made up of 13 amino acids. The CDR3 bases are TGTGCCAGCAGTGGTAACGGGGTAGGCGAGCAGTACTTC. As protein: CASSGNGVGEQYF.

This clone was seen a handful of times. V usage is TRBV29-1 and J usage is TRBJ2-1, with D possibly being TRBD2 (6 bases). The V gene's germline CDR1 is SQVTM and CDR2 ANQGSEA. The CDR3 has 13 residues. V was cut by 7 bases and J by 2 bases, with 12 bases left in between. The DNA of the CDR3 is TGCAGCGGTGGGCGGGGAGCCTACAATGAGCAGTTCTTC. Its protein is CSGGRGAYNEQFF.

The chain's CDR3 is CASSLMQENTEAFF. Here the CDR3 DNA reads TGCGCCAGCAGCTTGATGCAGGAAAACACTGAAGCTTTCTTT. This chain uses TRBV5-1 with TRBJ1-1; D call uncertain. The CDR3 sequence is 14 residues long. The germline V gene has CDR1 SGHRS and CDR2 YFSETQ. Trimming removed 1 base at V and 2 bases at J, with 9 bases between.

This clone has just a few counts. The V gene is TRBV7-6, the J gene TRBJ1-1; 7 bases line up with TRBD1. The CDR3 has 13 residues. Germline-derived CDR1 and CDR2 are SGHVS and FNYEAQ. Trimming cost V 3 bases and J 3 bases; bases outside gene matches: 1. CDR3 amino acids: CASSFDRDTEAFF. The CDR3 DNA follows: TGTGCCAGCAGCTTTGACAGGGACACTGAAGCTTTCTTT.

This clone was seen once. The CDR3 loop is CSARALRFRVGETQYF. The CDR3 DNA sequence: TGCAGCGCTCGAGCCCTGCGTTTTAGAGTCGGTGAGACCCAGTACTTC. This chain uses TRBV29-1 with TRBJ2-5; D gene unclear. The germline CDR1 and CDR2 sequences are SQVTM and ANQGSEA. The length of the CDR3 is 16 residues. V was cut by 7 bases and J by 5 bases, with 26 bases left in between.

The genes are TRBV6-5 and TRBJ2-1; a weak D match, TRBD2 (6 bases). The CDR3 contains 16 residues. Trimming left V 0 bases short and J 5 bases short, with 14 bases between. Germline-derived CDR1 and CDR2 are MNHEY and SVGAGI. CDR3 sequence (DNA): TGTGCCAGCAGTTACTCCGGGGGTAAGGGACACAATGAGCAGTTCTTC. It yields the protein CASSYSGGKGHNEQFF.

The chain employs TRBV6-1 and TRBJ1-2; TRBD1 might be the D (5 bases). The V gene lost 6 bases and the J gene lost 6 bases, with 20 bases spanning the gap. Germline CDR1 and CDR2: MNHNS and SASEGT. The CDR3 is 15 amino acids. CDR3 sequence: CASREGPGIPDGYTF. CDR3 DNA: TGTGCCAGCAGGGAGGGGCCAGGCATCCCTGATGGCTACACCTTC.

V and J are TRBV5-6 and TRBJ1-2, with TRBD1 as a possible D gene (6 bases). The CDR3 is 14 amino acids. V lost 3 bases and J lost 3, with 12 bases in between. The germline V gene encodes CDR1 SGHDT and CDR2 YYEEEE. CDR3 sequence: CASSSRTDYYGYTF. CDR3 sequence (DNA): TGTGCCAGCAGCTCCCGGACAGACTACTATGGCTACACCTTC.

CDR3 amino acids: CASSPVGAYEQYF. CDR3 bases: TGTGCCAGCAGCCCTGTGGGAGCCTACGAGCAGTACTTC. The V gene is TRBV6-1, the J gene TRBJ2-7; D is possibly TRBD2 (5 bases). Trimming shortened V by 6 bases and J by 2 bases, and 11 bases separated the two germline ends. Germline-derived CDR1 and CDR2 are MNHNS and SASEGT. The CDR3 extends over 13 amino acids.

This clone appeared a single time. The chain is built from TRBV10-1 and TRBJ2-1; possible D gene TRBD2, 5 bases. The CDR3 is 13 amino acids. Germline lookup yields CDR1 WNHNN and CDR2 SYGVQD (reference sequence). V gave up 6 bases and J gave up 9 bases, with 15 bases separating them. CDR3 DNA sequence: TGCGCCAGCAGCCTCACTAGTTTAGGTGAGCAGTTCTTC. Translation: CASSLTSLGEQFF.

The rearrangement uses TRBV6-4 and TRBJ2-2, with TRBD2 as a possible D gene (5 bases). This CDR3 comprises 14 residues. Trimming stripped 0 bases from V and 3 bases from J, with 5 bases between. Germline V CDR1 and CDR2: MRHNA, SNTAGT. The CDR3 sequence: CASSDSGDTGELFF. The DNA for the CDR3 is TGTGCCAGCAGTGACTCCGGGGACACCGGGGAGCTGTTTTTT.

The CDR3 loop reads CASRASGTSDRYTF. Written as DNA, the CDR3 is TGTGCCAGCAGAGCCTCTGGGACAAGCGACCGCTACACCTTC. This sequence joins TRBV6-4 and TRBJ1-2; tentatively, D is TRBD1 (6 bases). Trimming cost V 6 bases and J 9 bases, with 20 bases left between them. Per germline, CDR1 MRHNA and CDR2 SNTAGT. The CDR3 has 14 residues.

V gene TRBV7-2 combines with J gene TRBJ1-5; TRBD1 is a possible D gene (6 bases). Germline loops: CDR1 SGHTA, CDR2 FQGNSA. The CDR3 totals 14 residues. Trimming left V 2 bases short and J 2 bases short, with 7 bases between. The CDR3 here is CASSLNRGNQPQHF. CDR3 nucleotide sequence: TGTGCCAGCAGCTTAAACAGGGGCAATCAGCCCCAGCATTTT.

This chain joins TRBV27 and TRBJ1-5; no clear D. Germline V lookup: CDR1 MNHEY, CDR2 SMNVEV (reference sequence). CDR3 length equals 13 residues. The V end lost 2 bases, the J end lost 5 bases, and 7 bases lay between the germline ends. This CDR3 reads CASSLTVDQPQHF. CDR3 nucleotides: TGTGCCAGCAGTTTAACGGTTGATCAGCCCCAGCATTTT.

This chain connects TRBV28 to TRBJ2-2, with 8 bases fitting TRBD1. The V gene's germline CDR1 is MDHEN and CDR2 SYDVKM. The CDR3 extends over 14 amino acids. V shed 6 bases, J shed 2 bases, and the junction held 2 bases outside the gene matches. The CDR3 nucleotides are TGTGCCAGCAGGGCAGGGGGCAACACCGGGGAGCTGTTTTTT. It specifies CASRAGGNTGELFF.

This rearrangement joins TRBV2 to TRBJ2-7, with D possibly being TRBD1 (6 bases). The CDR3 has 12 residues. Germline V gene sequence: CDR1 SNHLY, CDR2 FYNNEI. V gave up 9 bases and J gave up 0 bases, with 9 bases separating them. CDR3 sequence reads: CARRGYSYEQYF. In DNA, the CDR3 is TGTGCCAGAAGGGGGTACTCCTACGAGCAGTACTTC. Variable domain in full (rest from reference TRBV2 and TRBJ2-7): EPEVTQTPSHQVTQMGQEVILRCVPISNHLYFYWYRQILGQKVEFLVSFYNNEISEKSEIFDDQFSVERPDGSNFTLKIRSTKLEDSAMYFCARRGYSYEQYFGPGTRLTVT.